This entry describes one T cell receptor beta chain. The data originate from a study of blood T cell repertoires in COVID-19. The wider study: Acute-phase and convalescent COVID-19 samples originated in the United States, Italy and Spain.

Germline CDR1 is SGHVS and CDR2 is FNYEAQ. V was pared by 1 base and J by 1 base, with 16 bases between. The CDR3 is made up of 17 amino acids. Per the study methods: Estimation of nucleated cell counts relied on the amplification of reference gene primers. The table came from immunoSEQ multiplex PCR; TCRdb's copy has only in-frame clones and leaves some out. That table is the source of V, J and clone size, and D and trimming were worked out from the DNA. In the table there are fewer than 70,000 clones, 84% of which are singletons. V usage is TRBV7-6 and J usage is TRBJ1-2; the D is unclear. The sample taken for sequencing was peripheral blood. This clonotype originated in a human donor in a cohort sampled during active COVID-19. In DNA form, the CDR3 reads TGTGCCAGCAGCTTAGGAATAGGAGGTGAACTTAACTATGGCTACACCTTC. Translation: CASSLGIGGELNYGYTF.